The 8 T cell receptor beta chains listed next were all sequenced from one sample in a study of molecular identifiers for immune sequencing clone quantification. TCRdb re-analysed the PCR reads in MiXCR, keeping a single row per CDR3 protein. The sample contains 80,000 to 100,000 distinct CDR3 sequences, 20% to 30% of which appear only once. Sequencing was performed on naive CD8+ T cells from blood, with Jurkat cell RNA spiked in. Subset in this sample: FACS-sorted CD8+CD4-CCR7+CD45RA+ naive T cells. The receptors were sampled from a human donor in good health. Some libraries in this study had Jurkat cell RNA spiked in.

This clonotype has ten or more counts. The chain combines TRBV13 with TRBJ2-7, with TRBD2 identical over 9 bases. Germline V CDR1 and CDR2: PRHDT, FYEKMQ (reference sequence). Unmatched junction bases numbered 3, after V lost 0 bases and J lost 3 bases. CDR3 size: 15 residues. The CDR3 nucleotides read TGTGCCAGCAGCTTAGGCCTAGCGGGACGCTACGAGCAGTACTTC. It translates to CASSLGLAGRYEQYF.

The V and J genes are TRBV4-1 and TRBJ2-3, with 7 bases identical to TRBD2. This CDR3 has 16 residues. Per the germline V gene, CDR1 is MGHRA and CDR2 is YSYEKL. V lost 0 bases and J lost 2; bases outside the gene matches: 5. The CDR3 loop reads CASSQEPGLTTDTQYF. The CDR3 DNA reads TGCGCCAGCAGCCAAGAGCCGGGACTAACCACAGATACGCAGTATTTT.

In nucleotides, the CDR3 is TGCGCCAGCAGCCAAGAACAGAGGGAAGAGACCCAGTACTTC. It specifies CASSQEQREETQYF. The chain carries TRBV4-1 and TRBJ2-5; a weak D match, TRBD2 (5 bases). CDR1 MGHRA and CDR2 YSYEKL come from the germline V gene. Trimming left V 0 bases short and J 3 bases short, with 8 bases between. This CDR3 comprises 14 residues.

Concerning this clonotype itself: A much larger clone lies one base from this, so it may be a read error. DNA of the CDR3: TGTGCCTGGACCAATCGGGCAATAAATGAAAAACTGTTTTTT. It translates to CAWTNRAINEKLFF. The V gene is TRBV30, the J gene TRBJ1-4; D gene uncertain. The CDR3 is made up of 14 amino acids. With 4 bases removed from V and 5 bases from J, the gap between germline ends came to 14 bases. Germline CDR1 is GTSNPN and CDR2 is SVGIG (reference sequence). The full variable domain, rest sourced from reference TRBV30 and TRBJ1-4, is SQTIHQWPATLVQPVGSPLSLECTVEGTSNPNLYWYRQAAGRGLQLLFYSVGIGQISSEVPQNLSASRPQDRQFILSSKKLLLSDSGFYLCAWTNRAINEKLFFGSGTQLSVL.

There are many counts of this clonotype. The genes are TRBV3-1 and TRBJ1-5; D gene unclear. V shed 0 bases and J shed 0 bases, with 6 bases lying between them. The CDR3 extends over 15 amino acids. Germline values: CDR1 LGHDT, CDR2 YNNKEL (reference sequence). The CDR3 nucleotides read TGTGCCAGCAGCCAAGAGGCATATAGCAATCAGCCCCAGCATTTT. This sequence encodes CASSQEAYSNQPQHF.

This clonotype was seen ten or more times. The rearrangement uses TRBV28 and TRBJ2-7, with D possibly matching TRBD1 (5 bases). This CDR3 is 16 amino acids long. V lost 3 bases, J lost 0 bases, and 15 bases lay in between. Germline lookup yields CDR1 MDHEN and CDR2 SYDVKM. The CDR3 spells CASSFPTIDSSYEQYF. CDR3 DNA: TGTGCCAGCAGTTTTCCCACGATCGACAGCTCCTACGAGCAGTACTTC.

For this clonotype: With a much larger clone just one base away, this may be a read error. V and J are TRBV27 and TRBJ2-1, with 8 bases fitting TRBD2. The V and J ends lost 1 base and 8 bases, in that order; junction bases with no gene match: 10. This CDR3 is 16 amino acids long. Germline CDR1 MNHEY, CDR2 SMNVEV (reference sequence). This CDR3 is CASSLLTGGRSDEQFF. CDR3 sequence (DNA): TGTGCCAGCAGTTTATTGACTGGCGGGAGGTCGGATGAGCAGTTCTTC.

This clonotype occurred many times. The chain employs TRBV29-1 and TRBJ1-1, with D uncertain. The CDR3 is made up of 11 amino acids. V was shortened by 6 bases and J by 5 bases, with 10 bases between the two germline ends. The germline gives CDR1 SQVTM, CDR2 ANQGSEA. The DNA of the CDR3 is TGCAGCGTGTTGGGCCAGACTGAAGCTTTCTTT. Translation gives CSVLGQTEAFF.